This is a list of T cell receptor beta chains from one sample in a study of shared clonotypes between healthy human individuals. Clones were sequenced by immunoSEQ multiplex PCR, and TCRdb holds only the in-frame ones, with some missing. The sample carries 1.5 million to 2.5 million clones, approximately 95% recorded once. Sequencing input: naive CD8+ T cells sorted from blood. The receptors originated from a man aged 18 to 30 in good health. CDR3s include the opening cysteine and the closing phenylalanine or tryptophan. D genes are given only for firm matches. Rows may omit the clone size; those that give it use once, few, many or a size class.

j_call,v_call,clone_size,d_call,cdr3_length,cdr3_nt,cdr3_aa
TRBJ1-1,TRBV5-1,.,TRBD1,16,TGCGCCAGCAGAGACCCACAGGGGTTGATAAACACTGAAGCTTTCTTT,CASRDPQGLINTEAFF
TRBJ2-5,TRBV2,.,.,12,TGTGCCAGCAGTGCAGGTAGCCTGCCGAAGTACTTC,CASSAGSLPKYF
TRBJ2-6,TRBV2,.,TRBD2,18,TGTGCCAGCAGTGTGACTAGCGGGACGTTCTCTGGGGCCAACGTCCTGACTTTC,CASSVTSGTFSGANVLTF
TRBJ1-2,TRBV7-9,.,.,13,TGTGCCAGCAGCTTAGGAGAGAACTATGGCTACACCTTC,CASSLGENYGYTF
TRBJ2-3,TRBV11-2,.,.,13,TGTGCCAGCAGCTTAGTAGAGTGGGATACGCAGTATTTT,CASSLVEWDTQYF
TRBJ2-7,TRBV6-1,.,.,13,TGTGCCAGCAGTGAAAGGGGAACCTACGAGCAGTACTTC,CASSERGTYEQYF
TRBJ2-1,TRBV9,.,TRBD1,14,TGTGCCAGCAGCGACCGGGACAGGGTCAATGAGCAGTTCTTC,CASSDRDRVNEQFF
TRBJ2-5,TRBV5-6,once,TRBD2,15,TGTGCCAGCAGCATCGGGACTAGCGGACAAGAGACCCAGTACTTC,CASSIGTSGQETQYF
TRBJ2-2,TRBV30,.,TRBD1,14,TGTGCCCGTCAACAGGGGGCGAACACCGGGGAGCTGTTTTTT,CARQQGANTGELFF
TRBJ2-7,TRBV7-9,.,TRBD2,16,TGTGCCAGCAGCTCAAGGACTAGCGGGAGTTCCTACGAGCAGTACTTC,CASSSRTSGSSYEQYF
TRBJ2-1,TRBV9,.,.,14,TGTGCCAGCAGCGTCGCCGGCACGGTGAATGAGCAGTTCTTC,CASSVAGTVNEQFF
TRBJ2-2,TRBV27,.,.,14,TGTGCCAGCGCCTGGGACATGAACACCGGGGAGCTGTTTTTT,CASAWDMNTGELFF
TRBJ1-5,TRBV12-5,.,TRBD1,17,TGTGCTAGTGGTTTGGACTACGGGACAGACAGCAATCAGCCCCAGCATTTT,CASGLDYGTDSNQPQHF
TRBJ1-5,TRBV6-5,.,.,10,TGTGCCAGCCGCAGCTCGCCCCAGCATTTT,CASRSSPQHF
TRBJ2-7,TRBV4-3,.,.,15,TGCGCCAGCAGCCAAGGATTTGGACAGATCTACGAGCAGTACTTC,CASSQGFGQIYEQYF
TRBJ1-6,TRBV2,.,.,15,TGTGCCAGCACCGACGGCCGCACCTATAATTCACCCCTCCACTTT,CASTDGRTYNSPLHF
TRBJ2-5,TRBV7-2,.,.,16,TGTGCCAGCAGCTTAGTCGGGCTAATTCTTCAAGAGACCCAGTACTTC,CASSLVGLILQETQYF
TRBJ2-7,TRBV7-2,.,.,14,TGTGCCAGCAGCTTAAACAGCGGTTCCTACGAGCAGTACTTC,CASSLNSGSYEQYF
TRBJ1-5,TRBV28,.,.,15,TGTGCCAGCAGTTTACAGGGATTCGGCAATCAGCCCCAGCATTTT,CASSLQGFGNQPQHF
TRBJ2-3,TRBV10-1,.,.,15,TGCGCCAGCAGTGACCGACCCGGACTAAGTGATACGCAGTATTTT,CASSDRPGLSDTQYF
TRBJ1-5,TRBV5-5,.,.,14,TGTGCCAGCAGCCCAGAGCCTAGCAATCAGCCCCAGCATTTT,CASSPEPSNQPQHF
TRBJ2-1,TRBV10-1,.,.,11,TGCGCCAGCAGCGCGGGCCTTGAGCAGTTCTTC,CASSAGLEQFF